These 25 T cell receptor beta chains share one sample of origin, sequenced in a study of T cell clonality in common variable immunodeficiency. Repertoires were generated with immunoSEQ multiplex PCR, while TCRdb's copy carries only in-frame clones and drops some. The table lists more than 55,000 clones, with no singletons. Sequenced material: peripheral blood mononuclear cells. These receptors all come from a person aged 18 to 75 in good health.

This clone showed up many times. The missing CDR3 end, 3 residues past where the read stops, is filled in from the germline J gene. V usage is TRBV19 and J usage is TRBJ2-1; TRBD2 might be the D (5 bases). The ends were cut back, 6 bases at V and 8 bases at J, with 17 bases in the middle. This CDR3 region has 14 residues. The germline V gene has CDR1 LNHDA and CDR2 SQIVND (reference sequence). CDR3 sequence reads: CASSLDSAVDEQFF. The sequenced part of the CDR3 DNA is TGTGCCAGTAGCCTCGACTCAGCGGTCGATGAG.

This clone has a count of ten or more. The CDR3 end is not reached by the read, which stops 3 residues before it; the germline J gene fills it in. This rearrangement joins TRBV11-2 to TRBJ2-1, with TRBD2 matching over 8 bases. Trimming removed 4 bases from V and 7 bases from J; junction bases left unmatched: 6. Germline V lookup: CDR1 SGHAT, CDR2 FQNNGV. CDR3 length equals 14 residues. Incomplete CDR3 DNA: TGTGCCAGCAGCTCCGGGACTAGTTTGAATGAG. It translates to CASSSGTSLNE. From start to end, the CDR3 is CASSSGTSLNEQFF.

Ten or more counts support this clone. The sequence runs out 3 residues before the end of the CDR3; the remainder is reconstructed from the germline J gene. J is TRBJ2-1 and V is TRBV28; TRBD1 agrees at 7 bases. V lost 3 bases, J lost 2 bases, and 4 bases stayed unmatched. This CDR3 has 15 amino acids. Germline V gene data show CDR1 as MDHEN and CDR2 as SYDVKM. The CDR3 loop reads CASSLGQGAYNEQFF. Partial CDR3 DNA: TGTGCCAGCAGTTTGGGGCAGGGGGCCTACAATGAG.

This clone was recorded many times. The sequence runs out 3 residues before the end of the CDR3; the remainder is reconstructed from the germline J gene. The chain carries TRBV2 and TRBJ1-1; D remains ambiguous. There are 12 residues in the CDR3. The germline CDR1 and CDR2 sequences are SNHLY and FYNNEI. The CDR3 is CASSEALYPAFF. The CDR3 bases that were read are TGTGCCAGCAGTGAAGCGCTCTACCCA.

There are a few counts of this clone. The read comes to an end 3 residues before the CDR3 does, leaving the germline J gene to fill in the end. The V call is TRBV5-3, the J call TRBJ1-5; 12 bases line up with TRBD1. TRBV5-3 is marked as an open reading frame, function uncertain. The CDR3 spans 19 residues. The ends lost 0 bases at V and 2 bases at J; junction bases unmatched: 9. The CDR3 sequence: CARSLGAGTGGKGNQPQHF. The sequenced part of the CDR3 DNA is TGTGCCAGAAGCTTGGGTGCCGGGACAGGGGGCAAGGGCAATCAGCCC.

This clone was observed many times. Read coverage stops 3 residues before the CDR3 terminus; the germline J gene supplies the remainder. This sequence joins TRBV13 and TRBJ2-3, with 11 bases identical to TRBD2. The CDR3 extends over 16 amino acids. The germline V gene has CDR1 PRHDT and CDR2 FYEKMQ (reference sequence). V lost 6 bases to trimming and J lost 4 bases; unmatched junction nucleotides: 9. CDR3 protein: CASSYPSGRSADTQYF. The covered CDR3 bases are TGTGCCAGCAGTTACCCTAGCGGGAGGAGTGCAGATACG.

In this sample, this clone turned up many times. The CDR3 end falls 3 residues outside the read, so it is completed with the germline J gene. The rearrangement uses TRBV13 and TRBJ2-7, with D uncertain. This CDR3 has 14 amino acids. From germline, CDR1 is PRHDT and CDR2 FYEKMQ (reference sequence). Trimming shortened V by 0 bases and J by 1 base, and 7 bases separated the two germline ends. CDR3 DNA, as far as it was read: TGTGCCAGCAGCTTAGGGACTGTTTCCTACGAG. Its protein product is CASSLGTVSYE. The full CDR3 protein reads CASSLGTVSYEQYF.

The sample holds many counts of this clone. The CDR3 end lies 3 residues beyond the end of the read and is filled in from the germline J gene. The V gene is TRBV5-4, the J gene TRBJ1-1; perhaps TRBD1 as D (6 bases). V was pared by 5 bases and J by 3 bases, with 11 bases between. This CDR3 is built from 13 residues. Germline V gene data show CDR1 as SGHNT and CDR2 as YYREEE (reference sequence). The sequenced part of the CDR3 DNA is TGTGCCAGCAGACAGGGAAGGGACACTGAA. Its translation: CASRQGRDTE. The full-length CDR3 reads as CASRQGRDTEAFF.

This clone was observed at least ten times. Coverage ceases 3 residues before the CDR3 finishes, and the germline J gene fills in the end. The chain combines TRBV12-5 with TRBJ2-1; tentatively, D is TRBD2 (6 bases). Germline CDR1 and CDR2: LGHNT and FRNRAP. This CDR3 is built from 17 residues. Trimming removed 0 bases at V and 9 bases at J, with 21 bases between. The CDR3 DNA, read in part, is TGTGCTAGTGGTTTGGTAGGTTGGGGCGGGACTCCGGGTGAG. Protein: CASGLVGWGGTPGE. The entire CDR3 is CASGLVGWGGTPGEQFF.

This clone was detected ten times or more. The sequence runs out 3 residues before the end of the CDR3; the remainder is reconstructed from the germline J gene. V and J are TRBV7-2 and TRBJ2-7; D remains unclear. This CDR3 contains 12 residues. The germline CDR1 and CDR2 sequences are SGHTA and FQGNSA. V lost 5 bases and J lost 2, with 7 bases in between. CDR3 protein: CASSPSPYEQYF. The DNA read from the CDR3 is TGTGCCAGCAGCCCTTCCCCCTACGAG.

This clone was counted at least ten times. CDR3 DNA (partial): TGTGCCAGCAGCTTAGGTAGCGGGGTTCATACG. It translates to CASSLGSGVHT. In full, the CDR3 is CASSLGSGVHTQYF. The chain combines TRBV7-2 with TRBJ2-3; 8 bases are shared with TRBD2. The CDR3 goes on 3 residues after the read ends, and that part is filled in from the germline J gene. CDR1 SGHTA and CDR2 FQGNSA come from the germline V gene. V shed 1 base and J 7 bases; nucleotides not matched to a gene: 4. The CDR3 extends over 14 amino acids.

This clone occurred many times. The read falls 3 residues short of the CDR3 end, and the missing part is taken from the germline J gene. V and J are TRBV2 and TRBJ2-1, with 11 bases fitting TRBD2. The CDR3 extends over 18 amino acids. Germline CDR1 SNHLY, CDR2 FYNNEI. The J segment lost 7 bases and the V segment lost 4 bases, leaving 15 bases of the junction unmatched. CDR3 DNA (partial): TGTGCCAGCAGTGCAAGACTAGCGGGGAGCTTCGCCCCGAATGAG. Its translation: CASSARLAGSFAPNE. The full CDR3 protein reads CASSARLAGSFAPNEQFF.

This clone was observed many times. The read ends 3 residues before the CDR3 terminus; that terminus is restored from the germline J gene. The genes are TRBV30 and TRBJ2-3; D remains unclear. Trimming cost V 4 bases and J 0 bases, with 8 bases left between them. The CDR3 runs to 13 residues. Germline assignment: CDR1 GTSNPN and CDR2 SVGIG (reference sequence). CDR3 residues: CAWTLSSTDTQYF. Incomplete CDR3 DNA: TGTGCCTGGACACTATCTAGCACAGATACG.

This clone appeared many times. The read is 3 residues too short to cover the CDR3 end, so that end is filled in from the germline J gene. V gene TRBV30 combines with J gene TRBJ2-1; D remains unclear. Trimming removed 7 bases at V and 5 bases at J, with 9 bases between. Germline CDR1 GTSNPN, CDR2 SVGIG (reference sequence). CDR3 length: 11 amino acids. Partial CDR3 DNA: TGTGCCTTTACAGAGAACAATGAG. Its protein product is CAFTENNE. The full CDR3 protein is CAFTENNEQFF.

This clone was counted many times. The read terminates 3 residues before the CDR3 end, so the remaining end is supplied by the germline J gene. The rearrangement uses TRBV30 and TRBJ1-2, with 9 bases identical to TRBD1. Germline CDR1 and CDR2: GTSNPN and SVGIG (reference sequence). The CDR3 covers 15 residues. Trimming cost V 1 base and J 6 bases; bases outside gene matches: 9. The CDR3 region is CAWSEWGGQGHGYTF. The covered CDR3 bases are TGTGCCTGGAGTGAATGGGGGGGACAGGGACATGGC.

This clone was recorded many times. The read finishes 3 residues shy of the CDR3 end, and the germline J gene is used to complete it. V and J are TRBV6-2 or TRBV6-3 and TRBJ2-7, with 10 positions matching TRBD2. Germline loops: CDR1 MNHEY, CDR2 SVGEGT. Germline trimming cut 0 bases from V and 5 bases from J; bases unmatched to any gene: 7. CDR3 size: 16 residues. The sequenced part of the CDR3 DNA is TGTGCCAGCAGTTACTCTCGGTATCTAGCGGGAGACGAG. Translating it yields CASSYSRYLAGDE. The entire CDR3 protein is CASSYSRYLAGDEQYF.

This clone was seen repeatedly, ten times or more. The missing CDR3 end, 3 residues past where the read stops, is filled in from the germline J gene. The gene calls are TRBV5-1 and TRBJ2-5, with 7 positions matching TRBD1. After removal of 5 bases from V and 4 bases from J, the junction contained 8 bases not matched to a gene. Looked up from germline, CDR1 is SGHRS and CDR2 is YFSETQ. This CDR3 contains 14 residues. CDR3 amino acids: CASSLGQDSETQYF. CDR3 DNA (partial): TGCGCCAGCAGTCTTGGACAGGATTCAGAGACC.

This clone was counted many times. The read ends 3 residues early relative to the CDR3; the germline J gene fills the gap. This chain links TRBV6-4 with TRBJ1-1, with D maybe TRBD1 (5 bases). Looked up from germline, CDR1 is MRHNA and CDR2 is SNTAGT. This CDR3 has 15 amino acids. V was cut by 0 bases and J by 1 base, with 9 bases left in between. The CDR3: CASSDSFQGNTEAFF. CDR3 DNA, as far as it was read: TGTGCCAGCAGTGACTCTTTTCAGGGGAACACTGAA.

Notes on this clone: The read ends 3 residues shy of where the CDR3 ends; the end is completed using the germline J gene. The chain couples TRBV2 to TRBJ1-5; D remains unclear. Germline CDR1 SNHLY, CDR2 FYNNEI. The germline V and J ends were trimmed by 4 bases and 3 bases, with 10 bases remaining between them. The CDR3 sequence is 14 residues long. Incomplete CDR3 DNA: TGTGCCAGCAGTGCGGTCCCTTCCAATCAGCCC. The encoded protein is CASSAVPSNQP. The whole CDR3 sequence is CASSAVPSNQPQHF.

This clone appeared many times. Incomplete CDR3 DNA: TGCAGCGTTGGGGACAGGGTCAATCAGCCC. This encodes CSVGDRVNQP. The full CDR3 reads CSVGDRVNQPQHF. The chain links TRBV29-1 to TRBJ1-5, with TRBD1 identical over 9 bases. The read terminates 3 residues before the CDR3 end, so the remaining end is supplied by the germline J gene. Per the germline V gene, CDR1 is SQVTM and CDR2 is ANQGSEA. The junction had 1 base not matched to a gene; V was cut back by 4 bases and J by 3 bases. This CDR3 comprises 13 residues.

This clone showed up many times. The germline gene is not matched at one end of the junction; a read error may be the cause. The read ends 3 residues early relative to the CDR3; the germline J gene fills the gap. V and J are TRBV6-4 and TRBJ2-5; D is unclear. This CDR3 spans 12 amino acids. Germline values: CDR1 MRHNA, CDR2 SNTAGT. The DNA read from the CDR3 is TGTGCCAGCAAGAGTATCCAAGGGACC. Translation: CASKSIQGT. The complete CDR3 reads CASKSIQGTQYF.

This clone was counted many times. Read coverage stops 3 residues before the CDR3 terminus; the germline J gene supplies the remainder. The chain recombines TRBV10-3 with TRBJ2-3; 9 positions agree with TRBD1. The CDR3 is 14 amino acids. J was trimmed by 1 base and V by 4 bases; bases with no gene match: 0. The germline gives CDR1 ENHRY, CDR2 SYGVKD. Incomplete CDR3 DNA: TGTGCCATCAGTGGGACAGGGGGCACAGATACG. This sequence encodes CAISGTGGTDT. The whole CDR3 sequence is CAISGTGGTDTQYF.

This clone was counted many times. CDR3 loop: CASSLTSTRNEQYF. Partial CDR3 DNA: TGTGCCAGCAGCTTAACCTCCACTAGGAACGAG. The chain joins TRBV7-2 to TRBJ2-7; perhaps TRBD2 as D (5 bases). The CDR3 end falls 3 residues outside the read, so it is completed with the germline J gene. The CDR3 covers 14 residues. Trimming shortened V by 2 bases and J by 5 bases, and 13 bases separated the two germline ends. Germline CDR1 reads SGHTA; CDR2 reads FQGNSA.

This clone showed up many times. The read stops 3 residues short of the end of the CDR3; the missing end is completed from the germline J gene. The chain couples TRBV20-1 to TRBJ2-3; 10 bases line up with TRBD2. CDR1 DFQATT and CDR2 SNEGSKA come from the germline V gene (reference sequence). J lost 5 bases, V lost 6 bases, and 5 bases had no gene match. CDR3 length equals 13 residues. CDR3 sequence: CSAPGLAIDTQYF. The part of the CDR3 DNA that was read is TGCAGTGCGCCGGGACTAGCGATAGATACG.

Ten or more counts support this clone. CDR3 sequence reads: CASSLGSGRAATQYF. The sequenced part of the CDR3 DNA is TGTGCCAGCAGCTTAGGTAGCGGGAGGGCCGCGACC. The chain recombines TRBV11-2 with TRBJ2-5, with 11 bases that match TRBD2. The CDR3 extends 3 residues past the end of the read, so its final part is completed from the germline J gene. Per germline, CDR1 SGHAT and CDR2 FQNNGV. The J segment lost 7 bases and the V segment lost 1 base, leaving 5 bases of the junction unmatched. This CDR3 region has 15 residues.